This T cell receptor beta chain was documented in a study of response to subunit inactivated influenza vaccine (dated by TCRdb to about 2018). Regarding the complete study: Deep quantitative profiling of the T cell receptor repertoire was used in the study to follow responses to a trivalent subunit inactivated influenza vaccine.

Only a few counts were recorded for this clonotype. What antigen it recognizes has not been identified. No clone much larger than this one lies a single base away; base qualities are absent. The CDR3 holds 16 amino acids from the cysteine to the phenylalanine. The kept DNA is CDR3 alone, 48 bases in frame from the first base. The germline V and J ends show losses of 4 bases and 8 bases respectively, and no gene match explains 9 bases of the junction. Taken from the germline V gene, the CDR1 and CDR2 loops are SGHRS and YFSETQ. Study-wide conclusions, independent of this receptor: According to the authors, only a limited number of new T cells may be recruited by each seasonal influenza vaccination.

Preparation of the library involved RT-PCR. Instrument used: Illumina HiSeq 2500. TCRdb handled the public reads itself, with Q25 trimming in fastp and clone calling in MiXCR, and kept productive beta chains. Every CDR3 protein is listed once, alongside the most common genes and DNA of its rows. This sample holds about 830,000 distinct CDR3 sequences; roughly 20% were observed only once. The top ten hold about 11% of the sample. This receptor was taken from a man in his fifties or sixties who received an inactivated influenza vaccine. Donor details come from another sample of the same person, matched by shared clones. Sequencing used PBMCs from blood, obtained 4 to 6 days after vaccination. The chain links TRBV5-1 with TRBJ2-1, with TRBD2 matching 13 junction bases. The nucleotides read TGCGCCAGCAGCACCGGACTAGCGGGAGTTCGGTATGAGCAGTTCTTC. Translated, it reads CASSTGLAGVRYEQFF. The reference TRBV5-1 and TRBJ2-1 proteins fill in what lies around the CDR3, so the full variable domain reads KAGVTQTPRYLIKTRGQQVTLSCSPISGHRSVSWYQQTPGQGLQFLFEYFSETQRNKGNFPGRFSGRQFSNSRSEMNVSTLELGDSALYLCASSTGLAGVRYEQFFGPGTRLTVL.